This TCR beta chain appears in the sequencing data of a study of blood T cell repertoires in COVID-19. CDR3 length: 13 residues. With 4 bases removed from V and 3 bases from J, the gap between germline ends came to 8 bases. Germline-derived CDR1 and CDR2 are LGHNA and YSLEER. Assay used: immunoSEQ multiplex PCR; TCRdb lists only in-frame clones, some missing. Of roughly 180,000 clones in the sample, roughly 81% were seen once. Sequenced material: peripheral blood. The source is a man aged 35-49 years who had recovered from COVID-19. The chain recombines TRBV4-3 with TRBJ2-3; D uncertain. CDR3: CASSRRTTDTQYF. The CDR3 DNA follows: TGCGCCAGCAGCCGAAGAACTACAGATACGCAGTATTTT.